This entry lists 27 T cell receptor beta chains sequenced from one sample in a study of a mutant IDH1 vaccine in newly diagnosed glioma. Here immunoSEQ multiplex PCR was the method, and the copy in TCRdb shows in-frame clones only, minus some. The table has fewer than 40,000 clones, 70% to 80% seen once. These receptors have no identified antigens. Time point described: week 5, during vaccination. Vaccination used 300 ug of mutant IDH1 20-mer peptide per dose, with topical imiquimod. Sequencing used PBMCs, obtained from a glioma patient whose treatment included an IDH1 peptide vaccine. The receptor set was obtained from a man aged 35 to 55 with glioma.

The chain has TRBV6-1 and TRBJ1-2; D unclear. CDR1 and CDR2 from the germline V gene are MNHNS and SASEGT. V was trimmed by 0 bases and J by 8 bases, leaving 4 bases between them. This CDR3 has 11 residues. CDR3 residues: CASSEAGGYTF. CDR3 in DNA: TGTGCCAGCAGTGAAGCCGGGGGCTACACCTTC.

CDR3 DNA: TGTGCCTGGAGCCTGGGGCCCACTGAAGCTTTCTTT. Its protein is CAWSLGPTEAFF. V gene TRBV30 combines with J gene TRBJ1-1, with D possibly being TRBD1 (5 bases). The CDR3 covers 12 residues. V was cut by 3 bases and J by 4 bases, with 9 bases left in between. The V gene's germline CDR1 is GTSNPN and CDR2 SVGIG (reference sequence).

The chain links TRBV5-1 to TRBJ2-3; 8 nucleotides match TRBD2. The ends lost 4 bases at V and 0 bases at J; junction bases unmatched: 4. CDR1 and CDR2 (germline): SGHRS, YFSETQ. The CDR3 is 15 residues long. The CDR3: CASSQIAGSTDTQYF. The CDR3 nucleotides are TGCGCCAGCAGCCAAATAGCGGGGAGCACAGATACGCAGTATTTT.

This clone was seen once. The CDR3 loop reads CASSSRRADTQYF. DNA for the CDR3: TGTGCCAGCAGCTCGCGGCGGGCAGATACGCAGTATTTT. The chain is built from TRBV13 and TRBJ2-3; D is perhaps TRBD2 (5 bases). CDR1 is PRHDT, CDR2 FYEKMQ, per germline (reference sequence). Trimming left V 4 bases short and J 4 bases short, with 9 bases between. The CDR3 runs to 13 residues. Looking up the rest from reference TRBV13 and TRBJ2-3 gives the full variable domain: AAGVIQSPRHLIKEKRETATLKCYPIPRHDTVYWYQQGPGQDPQFLISFYEKMQSDKGSIPDRFSAQQFSDYHSELNMSSLELGDSALYFCASSSRRADTQYFGPGTRLTVL.

This chain uses TRBV19 with TRBJ2-7; 8 bases map to TRBD1. The germline V gene has CDR1 LNHDA and CDR2 SQIVND (reference sequence). The V and J ends lost 5 bases and 4 bases, in that order; junction bases with no gene match: 7. The CDR3 runs 14 residues. CDR3 loop: CASSAGTGSYEQYF. The CDR3 DNA is TGTGCCAGTAGTGCCGGGACAGGTAGTTACGAGCAGTACTTC.

The chain carries TRBV7-9 and TRBJ1-1; D possibly corresponds to TRBD1 (6 bases). CDR3 length: 14 amino acids. CDR1 and CDR2 from the germline V gene are SEHNR and FQNEAQ (reference sequence). Trimming removed 3 bases from V and 1 base from J, with 9 bases in between. CDR3 in DNA: TGTGCCAGCAGCTTCGAACAGGGGAACACTGAAGCTTTCTTT. Its translation is CASSFEQGNTEAFF.

This clone appeared a few times. This chain joins TRBV6-5 and TRBJ1-6, with no clear D. CDR3 length: 12 amino acids. Germline V gene data show CDR1 as MNHEY and CDR2 as SVGAGI. V was trimmed by 10 bases and J by 7 bases, leaving 11 bases between them. DNA of the CDR3: TGTGCCACGCAGTTCCGCAATTCACCCCTCCACTTT. As protein: CATQFRNSPLHF.

The chain couples TRBV9 to TRBJ1-2; D gene unclear. CDR3 length: 16 residues. V lost 0 bases to trimming and J lost 1 base, with 13 bases between them. Germline-derived CDR1 and CDR2 are SGDLS and YYNGEE. DNA of the CDR3: TGTGCCAGCAGCGTAGGGTTGGGCAGGTTTAACTATGGCTACACCTTC. This gives the protein CASSVGLGRFNYGYTF.

The gene calls are TRBV27 and TRBJ1-5; no clear D. Germline V gives CDR1 MNHEY, CDR2 SMNVEV (reference sequence). The V end was cut by 10 bases, the J end by 0 bases, with 16 bases between. The CDR3 length is 15 residues. Written as DNA, the CDR3 is TGTGCCACTTTACCAGGTTTTTATAGCAATCAGCCCCAGCATTTT. Translating it yields CATLPGFYSNQPQHF.

The chain links TRBV28 to TRBJ1-5; unclear D gene. Trimming left V 3 bases short and J 7 bases short, with 10 bases between. Germline V gene lookup returns CDR1 MDHEN and CDR2 SYDVKM. CDR3 length: 13 amino acids. CDR3 amino acids: CASSLYGEQPQHF. CDR3 DNA: TGTGCCAGCAGTTTGTACGGAGAACAGCCCCAGCATTTT.

The chain joins TRBV18 to TRBJ1-1; D perhaps matches TRBD1 (6 bases). V shed 0 bases and J shed 1 base, with 12 bases lying between them. The germline V gene has CDR1 KGHSH and CDR2 LQKENI. The CDR3 sequence is 16 residues long. CDR3 sequence reads: CASSPPETGSNTEAFF. The CDR3 DNA reads as TGTGCCAGCTCACCACCGGAAACAGGGTCGAACACTGAAGCTTTCTTT.

V gene TRBV2 combines with J gene TRBJ2-3; the D call may be TRBD1 or TRBD2 (5 bases each). CDR1 is SNHLY and CDR2 is FYNNEI in the germline V gene. The CDR3 length is 12 residues. Between the trimmed V and J ends, which lost 2 bases and 8 bases, there was a span of 8 bases. CDR3 region: CASSEMRGTQYF. CDR3 sequence (DNA): TGTGCCAGCAGTGAAATGAGGGGTACGCAGTATTTT. Combining the CDR3 with reference TRBV2 and TRBJ2-3 gives the whole variable domain EPEVTQTPSHQVTQMGQEVILRCVPISNHLYFYWYRQILGQKVEFLVSFYNNEISEKSEIFDDQFSVERPDGSNFTLKIRSTKLEDSAMYFCASSEMRGTQYFGPGTRLTVL.

This clone turned up a few times. This sequence joins TRBV2 and TRBJ1-1; D is uncertain. The CDR3 contains 12 residues. V dropped 9 bases and J dropped 0 bases, with 8 bases sitting between them. Germline V gene lookup returns CDR1 SNHLY and CDR2 FYNNEI. Written as DNA, the CDR3 is TGTGCCAGAGGACGTCTGAACACTGAAGCTTTCTTT. Protein: CARGRLNTEAFF.

This clone was recorded only once. The V gene is TRBV11-1, the J gene TRBJ2-7; TRBD2 matches 12 bases. In germline, CDR1 is SGHAT, CDR2 FQDESV (reference sequence). This CDR3 is 16 amino acids long. Trimming removed 5 bases from V and 3 bases from J; junction bases left unmatched: 8. The CDR3 here is CASSPRTSGVLYEQYF. The CDR3 coding sequence is TGTGCCAGCAGCCCAAGGACTAGCGGGGTGCTCTACGAGCAGTACTTC.

This chain connects TRBV2 to TRBJ1-5, with TRBD1 as a possible D gene (5 bases). The germline CDR1 and CDR2 sequences are SNHLY and FYNNEI. Trimming removed 6 bases from V and 7 bases from J, with 16 bases in between. The CDR3 spans 14 residues. Here the CDR3 reads CASSVTGAQQPQHF. CDR3 sequence (DNA): TGTGCCAGCAGCGTTACCGGGGCTCAGCAGCCCCAGCATTTT.

Concerning this clone itself: A read error may produce the germline difference seen at one junction end. The V and J genes are TRBV9 and TRBJ2-2; D unclear. Germline V gene data show CDR1 as SGDLS and CDR2 as YYNGEE. The CDR3 length is 14 residues. This CDR3 reads CASSVRPKTGELFF. The CDR3 DNA sequence: TGTGCCAGCAGCGTAAGGCCGAAGACCGGGGAGCTGTTTTTT.

This clone was seen only a few times. The genes are TRBV2 and TRBJ1-6; D gene ambiguous. Trimming removed 4 bases from V and 12 bases from J, with 19 bases in between. The CDR3 is made up of 15 amino acids. CDR1 SNHLY and CDR2 FYNNEI come from the germline V gene. CDR3 nucleotide sequence: TGTGCCAGCAGTGGGGTTGATCACCTTCAGGAACCCCTCCACTTT. Protein: CASSGVDHLQEPLHF.

This clone has just a few counts. V usage is TRBV30 and J usage is TRBJ2-2; TRBD1 agrees at 9 bases. Germline CDR1 and CDR2: GTSNPN and SVGIG (reference sequence). The CDR3 consists of 15 residues. The junction had 8 bases not matched to a gene; V was cut back by 3 bases and J by 6 bases. CDR3 amino acids: CAWRGSDRGPGELFF. CDR3 DNA: TGTGCCTGGAGAGGGTCGGACAGGGGTCCCGGGGAGCTGTTTTTT.

V and J are TRBV7-2 and TRBJ1-3, with D possibly TRBD1 on 6 matching bases. The CDR3 loop spans 15 amino acids. Looked up from germline, CDR1 is SGHTA and CDR2 is FQGNSA. V shed 3 bases and J shed 3 bases, with 12 bases lying between them. CDR3: CASSFGGGSGNTIYF. As DNA, the CDR3 is TGTGCCAGCAGCTTTGGAGGGGGGAGTGGAAACACCATATATTTT.

V and J are TRBV7-8 and TRBJ1-3; D gene ambiguous. CDR1 SGHVS and CDR2 FQNEAQ come from the germline V gene. The CDR3 spans 10 residues. V was pared by 6 bases and J by 3 bases, with 0 bases between. CDR3 in DNA: TGTGCCAGCAGTGGAAACACCATATATTTT. Its translation: CASSGNTIYF.

Judged by abundance, this clone is medium-sized. The chain links TRBV12-5 to TRBJ1-5; 7 bases are a match to TRBD1. The CDR3 is 15 amino acids. V gave up 6 bases and J gave up 7 bases; unmatched junction bases: 12. Germline CDR1 LGHNT, CDR2 FRNRAP. The CDR3 DNA follows: TGTGCTAGTGGCCTCGGAGACAGGGTTTTGCAGCCCCAGCATTTT. This translates into CASGLGDRVLQPQHF. Drawing the rest from reference TRBV12-5 and TRBJ1-5, the complete variable domain is DARVTQTPRHKVTEMGQEVTMRCQPILGHNTVFWYRQTMMQGLELLAYFRNRAPLDDSGMPKDRFSAEMPDATLATLKIQPSEPRDSAVYFCASGLGDRVLQPQHFGDGTRLSIL.

The chain carries TRBV14 and TRBJ2-7; 10 positions agree with TRBD1. CDR3 size: 17 residues. V dropped 1 base and J dropped 7; count of bases not matched to a gene: 13. Germline CDR1 reads SGHDN; CDR2 reads FVKESK. CDR3 bases: TGTGCCAGCAGCCAAGGATCATGGGACAGGGGAGGTCGAGAGCAGTACTTC. Protein sequence: CASSQGSWDRGGREQYF.

This sequence joins TRBV10-1 and TRBJ1-2; D is uncertain. Trimming cost V 2 bases and J 2 bases, with 6 bases left between them. In germline, CDR1 is WNHNN, CDR2 SYGVQD (reference sequence). This CDR3 comprises 13 residues. The CDR3 here is CASSEGGNYGYTF. The CDR3 bases are TGCGCCAGCAGTGAGGGCGGAAACTATGGCTACACCTTC.

This clone was counted a few times. The genes are TRBV9 and TRBJ2-1, with D perhaps TRBD1 (6 bases). Germline V gene lookup returns CDR1 SGDLS and CDR2 YYNGEE. This CDR3 has 14 amino acids. V was pared by 0 bases and J by 4 bases, with 8 bases between. The CDR3 protein is CASSVEQGYNEQFF. CDR3 DNA: TGTGCCAGCAGCGTAGAACAGGGTTACAATGAGCAGTTCTTC.

As regards this clone: Other DNA sequences in the same sample also yield this CDR3. The V gene is TRBV10-3, the J gene TRBJ2-4, with TRBD1 identical over 8 bases. Trimming removed 2 bases from V and 6 bases from J; junction bases left unmatched: 0. There are 13 residues in the CDR3. Germline V gives CDR1 ENHRY, CDR2 SYGVKD. The CDR3 DNA reads as TGTGCCATCAGTGAGGGACAGGGAAACATTCAGTACTTC. It codes for CAISEGQGNIQYF.

The chain carries TRBV7-9 and TRBJ1-6; D is unresolved. Between the trimmed V and J ends, which lost 3 bases and 9 bases, there was a span of 18 bases. Per the germline V gene, CDR1 is SEHNR and CDR2 is FQNEAQ (reference sequence). The CDR3 totals 16 residues. The CDR3 loop reads CASSLGSPIRGSPLHF. The CDR3 coding sequence is TGTGCCAGCAGCTTGGGTTCCCCTATTCGGGGTTCACCCCTCCACTTT.

This clone was detected a few times. DNA for the CDR3: TGTGCCAGCAGCTCAAACAGGGGTATTGATGAAAAACTGTTTTTT. Its translation is CASSSNRGIDEKLFF. The rearrangement joins TRBV5-4 to TRBJ1-4; 7 nucleotides align to TRBD1. Germline CDR1 reads SGHNT; CDR2 reads YYREEE (reference sequence). CDR3 length: 15 residues. After removal of 3 bases from V and 6 bases from J, the junction contained 8 bases not matched to a gene.